The TCR beta chain described here comes from a study of cytotoxic CD8 clonotypes in ibrutinib-treated CLL. Study-level background: Fewer than 13 relapsed/refractory, roughly 15 treatment-naive; roughly 18 IGHV unmutated. Patients attained approximately 25 partial and 2 complete responses; at median approximately 70 months, around 15 remained remitted while about twelve progressed. Study-wide findings and caveats: Higher clonality was seen at ibrutinib response and a return toward baseline at progression. Circulating CD8+ T-cell counts were tracked by baseline clonality, which exceeded that of age-matched healthy donors.

Of note for this clone: Its antigen is currently unknown.

Assay used: immunoSEQ multiplex PCR; TCRdb lists only in-frame clones, some missing. The sample has roughly 180,000 clones, 70% to 85% seen once; the top ten hold 4.6%. V lost 2 bases and J 7 bases, leaving 17 bases between the germline ends. From germline, CDR1 is GTSNPN and CDR2 SVGIG (reference sequence). This CDR3 region has 15 residues. This clonotype was obtained from a human donor with chronic lymphocytic leukemia. The chain has TRBV30 and TRBJ1-4; D is unclear. Sequenced here: PBMCs, sampled after 24 months of ibrutinib treatment. The CDR3 reads CAWSPGRPYSEKLFF. The CDR3 coding sequence is TGTGCCTGGAGTCCGGGTAGGCCCTACTCTGAAAAACTGTTTTTT.